This T cell receptor (gamma chain) is from a study of gammadelta T cells in human blood. The table lists this clone with a few counts. The protein that TCRdb holds for this DNA derives from a much larger clone and differs from the translated DNA at residue 4, which likely indicates a read error; the protein shown here is translated from the DNA. TCRdb fed the RT-PCR reads to CATT. The sample consists of around 290 gamma-chain clones, 11% of them appearing once. CDR1 is GITISATS, CDR2 ISYDGTV, per germline (reference sequence). With 7 bases clipped from V and 0 bases from J, the junction kept 2 bases outside the gene matches. The CDR3 is 13 residues long.

Sequenced: Vgamma9Vdelta2 gamma-delta T cells from cord blood. The chain links TRGV9 to TRGJP1. The TCR sequence derives from a newborn. CDR3 coding DNA: TGTGCCTTGTGTGATACCACTGGTTGGTTCAAGATATTT. Protein sequence: CALCDTTGWFKIF.